The clone carrying this TCR beta chain was picked up a small number of times. Antigen unknown. Germline V lookup: CDR1 SGHDN, CDR2 FVKESK. The CDR3 has 18 amino acids. V gave up 0 bases and J gave up 4 bases; unmatched junction bases: 8. The sample belongs to a study of post-analysis software for immune sequencing data. Study-wide results and limits: F measure showed strong co-clustering of same-batch samples. The study found TRBV5-6, TRBV5-1 and TRBV20-1 among roughly 5 TRBV segments more frequent in patients than controls.

TCR beta cDNA libraries had unique molecular identifiers. TCRdb called the PCR reads again in MiXCR, with one record for every CDR3 protein. Among roughly 570,000 distinct CDR3 sequences listed, approximately 31% were seen once. The chain carries TRBV14 and TRBJ2-6, with 8 bases that match TRBD1. This receptor was identified in a girl aged 2-17 years with multiple sclerosis. Sequencing was carried out using blood. CDR3 loop: CASSQESGGLRGANVLTF. In DNA form, the CDR3 reads TGTGCCAGCAGCCAAGAGTCAGGGGGCTTAAGGGGGGCCAACGTCCTGACTTTC.